Reported below is one T cell receptor (beta chain). Its antigen is unknown. Germline is not matched at one junction end, which may reflect a read error. Libraries of naive CD8 T cells were made from 20,000 to 1,000,000 sorted cells. They used 10%, 30% or 50% RNA. This sample is part of a study of molecular identifiers for immune sequencing clone quantification. TCRdb passed the PCR reads through MiXCR, listing each CDR3 protein once. The sample yields more than 550,000 distinct CDR3 sequences, about 25% seen once. The CDR3 sequence is 18 residues long. Germline CDR1 SEHNR, CDR2 FQNEAQ (reference sequence). General observations from the study: Sizes of highly expanded clones could be underestimated through identical TCRs sharing a barcode.

The V gene is TRBV7-9, the J gene TRBJ1-1; no reliable D call. The source material was naive CD8+ T cells from blood, with Jurkat cell RNA spiked in. Subset noted: FACS-sorted CD8+CD4-CCR7+CD45RA+ naive T cells. The sequence derives from a human donor in good health. Some libraries in this study had Jurkat cell RNA spiked in. The CDR3 nucleotides read TGTGCCAGCAGCTCTCGTCTAAGGAGGGTTGGACGGAACGCTGAAGCTTTCTTT. It yields the protein CASSSRLRRVGRNAEAFF.